This entry lists 8 T cell receptor beta chains sequenced from one sample in a study of blood T cell repertoires in COVID-19 (dated by TCRdb to about 2020). Library creation used the immunoSEQ multiplex PCR assay. In its TCRdb copy, this immuneACCESS table keeps in-frame sequences only and misses some clones. Where compared with another copy, unresolved V genes explain less than half of these, and the others have no known cause. The sample includes about 22,000 clones, with about 91% observed a single time. The top ten constitute 3% to 3.5% of the sample. The material sequenced was peripheral blood. All receptors derive from a woman in her seventies with active COVID-19.

This chain links TRBV28 with TRBJ1-1; D call uncertain. V lost 7 bases and J 0 bases, leaving 15 bases between the germline ends. This CDR3 has 15 amino acids. Per the germline V gene, CDR1 is MDHEN and CDR2 is SYDVKM. CDR3 protein: CASTPLGSVNTEAFF. The CDR3 DNA reads as TGTGCCAGCACTCCGCTCGGGTCCGTGAACACTGAAGCTTTCTTT.

The chain recombines TRBV15 with TRBJ2-7; D gene unclear. This CDR3 contains 14 residues. Germline lookup yields CDR1 LNHNV and CDR2 YYDKDF (reference sequence). The V and J ends lost 1 base and 3 bases respectively, with 10 bases between them. The CDR3 DNA reads TGTGCCACCAGCAGAGTCGAGGCCCGCTACGAGCAGTACTTC. Its protein product is CATSRVEARYEQYF.

CDR3 sequence: CASSERDRVEAFF. CDR3 coding DNA: TGTGCCAGCAGTGAGCGGGACAGGGTCGAAGCTTTCTTT. The chain combines TRBV6-1 with TRBJ1-1, with 9 bases matching TRBD1. Germline CDR1 reads MNHNS; CDR2 reads SASEGT. Trimming removed 3 bases from V and 8 bases from J; junction bases left unmatched: 4. The CDR3 spans 13 residues.

V is TRBV6-6 and J is TRBJ2-5, with D maybe TRBD1 (7 bases). This CDR3 has 13 amino acids. CDR1 and CDR2 (germline): MNHNY, SVGAGI (reference sequence). V was trimmed by 7 bases and J by 5 bases, leaving 14 bases between them. The DNA of the CDR3 is TGTGCCAGCATCCAGGGGGGCCGGGAGACCCAGTACTTC. Translating it yields CASIQGGRETQYF.

The chain joins TRBV3-1 (or the pseudogene TRBV3-2) to TRBJ2-3; D ambiguous. This CDR3 comprises 13 residues. The germline V gene encodes CDR1 LGHDT and CDR2 YNNKEL (reference sequence). V lost 0 bases and J 4 bases, leaving 5 bases between the germline ends. The CDR3 coding sequence is TGTGCCAGCAGCCAAGAGCGCCCAGATACGCAGTATTTT. It yields the protein CASSQERPDTQYF.

The sample holds one count of this clone. The chain has TRBV19 and TRBJ1-1; D is ambiguous. V was pared by 0 bases and J by 7 bases, with 12 bases between. CDR3 length: 14 residues. CDR1 and CDR2 from the germline V gene are LNHDA and SQIVND (reference sequence). The CDR3 DNA reads TGTGCCAGTAGTATAGAATCCCAGGCAGGTGAAGCTTTCTTT. Translation: CASSIESQAGEAFF.

The chain is built from TRBV25-1 and TRBJ2-7; 9 bases fit TRBD1. Germline V gene sequence: CDR1 MGHDK, CDR2 SYGVNS. V shed 1 base, J shed 3 bases, and the junction held 7 bases outside the gene matches. The CDR3 has 16 residues. Here the CDR3 DNA reads TGTGCCAGCAGTGAATTAGGGACAGGGTTAGTCTACGAGCAGTACTTC. As protein: CASSELGTGLVYEQYF.

This chain links TRBV6-1 with TRBJ2-2; the match to TRBD2 covers 9 bases. After removal of 2 bases from V and 6 bases from J, the junction contained 1 base not matched to a gene. This CDR3 comprises 14 residues. Germline V CDR1 and CDR2: MNHNS, SASEGT. CDR3 coding DNA: TGTGCCAGCAGTGAAATAGCGGGAGCCGGGGAGCTGTTTTTT. Its protein product is CASSEIAGAGELFF.